What follows are 17 T cell receptor beta chains derived from one specimen sequenced in a study of cytomegalovirus exposure and HLA in healthy donors. The study ran its PCR with 60 Vbeta and 13 Jbeta primers. TCRdb keeps only in-frame clones here, not all; method: immunoSEQ multiplex PCR. Among 59,000 or so clones, about 69% were seen once, and the ten largest hold 6% to 7%. The sequenced sample consisted of PBMCs. These receptors were obtained from a man aged 25 to 45 in good health and CMV-seropositive.

The CDR3 nucleotides read TGTGCCAGCCTAGATGGACAGGGGGCTCGGGATGAGCAGTTCTTC. It codes for CASLDGQGARDEQFF. This chain links TRBV19 with TRBJ2-1; 11 positions agree with TRBD1. The CDR3 runs to 15 residues. Looked up from germline, CDR1 is LNHDA and CDR2 is SQIVND (reference sequence). Trimming at V came to 9 bases and at J to 8 bases, leaving 12 bases not matched to a gene.

This sequence joins TRBV4-3 and TRBJ1-5; D gene unclear. Germline V lookup: CDR1 LGHNA, CDR2 YSLEER. V gave up 0 bases and J gave up 2 bases, with 14 bases separating them. The CDR3 totals 17 residues. The CDR3 loop reads CASSQDWAGLGNQPQHF. The CDR3 DNA reads TGCGCCAGCAGCCAAGATTGGGCGGGCCTTGGCAATCAGCCCCAGCATTTT.

The chain couples TRBV5-1 to TRBJ1-1; D gene ambiguous. Germline V lookup: CDR1 SGHRS, CDR2 YFSETQ. CDR3 length: 13 residues. The ends were cut back, 4 bases at V and 10 bases at J, with 17 bases in the middle. In nucleotides, the CDR3 is TGCGCCAGCAGCGCAGATCCAAGGGAGGGAGCTTTCTTT. This encodes CASSADPREGAFF.

This chain connects TRBV5-1 to TRBJ2-5, with 8 bases aligning to TRBD2. Germline V gene sequence: CDR1 SGHRS, CDR2 YFSETQ. The CDR3 covers 15 residues. The J segment lost 3 bases and the V segment lost 0 bases, leaving 4 bases of the junction unmatched. Here the CDR3 DNA reads TGCGCCAGCAGCTTGGGGACTAGCAGGGAAGAGACCCAGTACTTC. Its protein product is CASSLGTSREETQYF.

The chain joins TRBV10-3 to TRBJ1-6; TRBD1 is a possible D gene (6 bases). Trimming stripped 8 bases from V and 6 bases from J, with 14 bases between. Germline CDR1 is ENHRY and CDR2 is SYGVKD. CDR3 length: 14 amino acids. CDR3 DNA sequence: TGTGCCATCGGGAACACAGGGAGTAATTCACCCCTCCACTTT. It is translated as CAIGNTGSNSPLHF.

The J gene is TRBJ1-4, the V gene TRBV19; 9 nucleotides agree with TRBD1. V lost 5 bases, J lost 2 bases, and 6 bases stayed unmatched. The CDR3 sequence is 16 residues long. Germline V CDR1 and CDR2: LNHDA, SQIVND (reference sequence). CDR3 coding DNA: TGTGCCAGTAGTCCGGACAGGGGTGCGACTAATGAAAAACTGTTTTTT. Amino acids: CASSPDRGATNEKLFF.

The chain couples TRBV9 to TRBJ2-5; the match to TRBD1 covers 8 bases. Germline values: CDR1 SGDLS, CDR2 YYNGEE. Losses at the gene ends were 0 bases for V and 3 bases for J; bases not matched to a gene: 1. The CDR3 has 14 amino acids. DNA for the CDR3: TGTGCCAGCAGCGTAGAACAGGGGGAAGAGACCCAGTACTTC. This gives the protein CASSVEQGEETQYF.

The CDR3 reads CASSSRTSDSYEQYF. DNA of the CDR3: TGTGCCAGCAGCAGCAGGACCTCGGACTCCTACGAGCAGTACTTC. V usage is TRBV4-2 and J usage is TRBJ2-5; D gene uncertain. TRBJ2-7 matches the DNA end more closely, so the J call is doubtful. The CDR3 has 15 amino acids. Looked up from germline, CDR1 is LGHNA and CDR2 is YNFKEQ.

This chain links TRBV7-8 with TRBJ2-5, with 7 bases that match TRBD1. The closer fit of TRBJ2-7 to the DNA end suggests the J call may be wrong. The germline V gene has CDR1 SGHVS and CDR2 FQNEAQ. This CDR3 has 13 residues. The CDR3 region has the DNA TGTGCCAGCAGCTCTGACAGGGACGCCGAGCAGTACTTC. Encoded protein: CASSSDRDAEQYF.

CDR3 region: CASSIPIVGGAKGFWGNEQFF. DNA of the CDR3: TGTGCCAGCAGTATCCCTATAGTCGGGGGGGCCAAAGGATTTTGGGGAAATGAGCAGTTCTTC. The genes are TRBV28 and TRBJ2-1; TRBD2 matches at 8 bases. Germline CDR1 is MDHEN and CDR2 is SYDVKM. This CDR3 has 21 residues. The ends lost 5 bases at V and 7 bases at J; junction bases unmatched: 28.

The chain links TRBV29-1 to TRBJ1-2, with 7 bases matching TRBD1. CDR1 and CDR2 (germline): SQVTM, ANQGSEA. The junction had 9 bases not matched to a gene; V was cut back by 1 base and J by 10 bases. The CDR3 spans 13 residues. CDR3: CSVEGGDRRAYTF. The DNA of the CDR3 is TGCAGCGTTGAAGGGGGGGACAGACGGGCCTACACCTTC.

This rearrangement joins TRBV7-6 to TRBJ2-7, with TRBD1 matching over 9 bases. This CDR3 is 16 amino acids long. In germline, CDR1 is SGHVS, CDR2 FNYEAQ. V trimming: 0 bases; J trimming: 5 bases; junction bases outside the gene matches: 8. CDR3 DNA: TGTGCCAGCAGCTTAGCGGACAGGGGTCTGGACCACGAGCAGTACTTC. Its translation: CASSLADRGLDHEQYF.

The V and J genes are TRBV19 and TRBJ1-5, with a tentative D call TRBD1 (6 bases). The CDR3 is made up of 15 amino acids. The germline gives CDR1 LNHDA, CDR2 SQIVND (reference sequence). Trimming shortened V by 5 bases and J by 6 bases, and 17 bases separated the two germline ends. The CDR3: CASSSLGGAGQPQHF. As DNA, the CDR3 is TGTGCCAGTAGTTCCCTTGGGGGGGCCGGTCAGCCCCAGCATTTT.

CDR3 in DNA: TGTGCCAGCAGTTACTCTCGGGTATCAGGAAACACCATATATTTT. Its translation: CASSYSRVSGNTIYF. The chain is built from TRBV6-5 and TRBJ1-3; no reliable D call. Germline CDR1 reads MNHEY; CDR2 reads SVGAGI. The CDR3 totals 15 residues. The V gene lost 0 bases and the J gene lost 4 bases, with 10 bases spanning the gap.

The chain links TRBV5-1 to TRBJ2-7; D may be TRBD1 (8 bases). The germline gives CDR1 SGHRS, CDR2 YFSETQ. V was clipped by 6 bases and J by 6 bases, with 13 bases between them. The CDR3 spans 12 residues. CDR3 nucleotide sequence: TGCGCCAGCACGAACAGGGGGGGCGAGCAGTACTTC. Translated, it gives CASTNRGGEQYF.

This sequence joins TRBV20-1 and TRBJ1-1; D call uncertain. V gave up 3 bases and J gave up 7 bases, with 6 bases separating them. The germline CDR1 and CDR2 sequences are DFQATT and SNEGSKA (reference sequence). CDR3 length: 10 residues. The CDR3 sequence: CSASAGEAFF. CDR3 coding DNA: TGCAGTGCTAGTGCGGGTGAAGCTTTCTTT.

The V call is TRBV7-6, the J call TRBJ2-3; the match to TRBD1 covers 8 bases. CDR3 length: 16 amino acids. J lost 7 bases, V lost 1 base, and 10 bases had no gene match. Germline lookup yields CDR1 SGHVS and CDR2 FNYEAQ. The CDR3 is CASSLEAAGGVYTQYF. CDR3 sequence (DNA): TGTGCCAGCAGCTTAGAGGCGGCAGGGGGCGTTTATACGCAGTATTTT.